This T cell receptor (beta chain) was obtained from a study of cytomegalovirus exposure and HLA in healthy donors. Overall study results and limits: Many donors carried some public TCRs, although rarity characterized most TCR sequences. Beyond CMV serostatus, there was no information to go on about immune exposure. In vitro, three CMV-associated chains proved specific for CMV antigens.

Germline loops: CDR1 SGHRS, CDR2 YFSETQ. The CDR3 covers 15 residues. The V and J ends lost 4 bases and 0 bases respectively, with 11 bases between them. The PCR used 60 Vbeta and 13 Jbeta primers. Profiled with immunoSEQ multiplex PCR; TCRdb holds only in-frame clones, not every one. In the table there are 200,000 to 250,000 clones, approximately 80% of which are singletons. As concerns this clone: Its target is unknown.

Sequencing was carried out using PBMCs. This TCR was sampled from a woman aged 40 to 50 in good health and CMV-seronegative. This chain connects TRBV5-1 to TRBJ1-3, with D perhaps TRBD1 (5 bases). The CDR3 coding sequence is TGCGCCAGCAGCCCTGACAGCGACTCTGGAAACACCATATATTTT. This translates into CASSPDSDSGNTIYF.